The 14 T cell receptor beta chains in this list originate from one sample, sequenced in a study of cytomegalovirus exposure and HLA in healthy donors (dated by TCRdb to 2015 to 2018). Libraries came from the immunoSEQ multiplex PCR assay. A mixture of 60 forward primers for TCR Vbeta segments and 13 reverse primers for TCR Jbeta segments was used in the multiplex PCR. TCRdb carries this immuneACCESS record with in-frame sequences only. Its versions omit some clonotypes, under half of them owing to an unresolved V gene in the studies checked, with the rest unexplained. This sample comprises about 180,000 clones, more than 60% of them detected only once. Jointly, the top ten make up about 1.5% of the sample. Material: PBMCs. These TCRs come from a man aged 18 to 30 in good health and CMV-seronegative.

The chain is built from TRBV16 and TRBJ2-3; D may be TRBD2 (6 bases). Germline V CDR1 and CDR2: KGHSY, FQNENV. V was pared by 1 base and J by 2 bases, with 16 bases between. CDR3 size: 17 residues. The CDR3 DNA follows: TGTGCCAGCAGCCAATTGAATAGCGGAGGGATCACAGATACGCAGTATTTT. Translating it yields CASSQLNSGGITDTQYF. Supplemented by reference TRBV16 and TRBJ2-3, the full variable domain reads GEEVAQTPKHLVRGEGQKAKLYCAPIKGHSYVFWYQQVLKNEFKFLISFQNENVFDETGMPKERFSAKCLPNSPCSLEIQATKLEDSAVYFCASSQLNSGGITDTQYFGPGTRLTVL.

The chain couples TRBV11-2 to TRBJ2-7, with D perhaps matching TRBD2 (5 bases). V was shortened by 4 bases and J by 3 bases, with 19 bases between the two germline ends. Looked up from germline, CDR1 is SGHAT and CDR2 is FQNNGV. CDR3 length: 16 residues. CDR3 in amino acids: CASSSQTGWWNYEQYF. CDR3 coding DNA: TGTGCCAGCAGCTCTCAGACGGGGTGGTGGAACTACGAGCAGTACTTC.

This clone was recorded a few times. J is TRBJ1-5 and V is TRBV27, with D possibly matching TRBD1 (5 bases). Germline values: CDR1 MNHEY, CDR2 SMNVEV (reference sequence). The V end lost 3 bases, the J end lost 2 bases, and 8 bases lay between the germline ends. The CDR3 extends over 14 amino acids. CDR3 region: CASSLGGGNQPQHF. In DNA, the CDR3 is TGTGCCAGCAGTTTGGGAGGGGGCAATCAGCCCCAGCATTTT.

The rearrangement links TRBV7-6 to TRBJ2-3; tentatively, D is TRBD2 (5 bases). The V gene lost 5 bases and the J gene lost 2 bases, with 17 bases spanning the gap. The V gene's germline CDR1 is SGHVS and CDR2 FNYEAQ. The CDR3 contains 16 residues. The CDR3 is CASSPPQRKITDTQYF. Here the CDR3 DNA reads TGTGCCAGCAGCCCACCCCAGCGGAAAATCACAGATACGCAGTATTTT.

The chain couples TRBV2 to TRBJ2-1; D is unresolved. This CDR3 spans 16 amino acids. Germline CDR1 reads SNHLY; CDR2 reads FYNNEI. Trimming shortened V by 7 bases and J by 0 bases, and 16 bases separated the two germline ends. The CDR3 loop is CASIGGQSSSYNEQFF. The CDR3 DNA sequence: TGTGCCAGCATCGGCGGTCAGTCCAGCTCCTACAATGAGCAGTTCTTC.

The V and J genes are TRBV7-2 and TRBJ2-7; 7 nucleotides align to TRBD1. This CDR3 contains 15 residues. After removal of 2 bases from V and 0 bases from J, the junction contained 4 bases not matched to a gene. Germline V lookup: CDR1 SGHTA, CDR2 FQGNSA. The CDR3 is CASSLRDRPSYEQYF. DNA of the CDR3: TGTGCCAGCAGCTTAAGGGACAGACCCTCCTACGAGCAGTACTTC.

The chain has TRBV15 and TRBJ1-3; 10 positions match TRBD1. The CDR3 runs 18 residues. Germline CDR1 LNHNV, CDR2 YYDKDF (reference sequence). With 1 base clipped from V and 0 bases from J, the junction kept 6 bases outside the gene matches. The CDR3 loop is CATSRAGTGVGSGNTIYF. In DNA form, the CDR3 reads TGTGCCACCAGCAGAGCCGGGACAGGGGTCGGCTCTGGAAACACCATATATTTT.

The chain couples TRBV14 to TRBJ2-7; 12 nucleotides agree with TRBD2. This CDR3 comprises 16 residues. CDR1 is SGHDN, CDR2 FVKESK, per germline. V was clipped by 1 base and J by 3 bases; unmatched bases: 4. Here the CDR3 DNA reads TGTGCCAGCAGCCAAGTAGGACTAGCGGGAATCTACGAGCAGTACTTC. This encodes CASSQVGLAGIYEQYF.

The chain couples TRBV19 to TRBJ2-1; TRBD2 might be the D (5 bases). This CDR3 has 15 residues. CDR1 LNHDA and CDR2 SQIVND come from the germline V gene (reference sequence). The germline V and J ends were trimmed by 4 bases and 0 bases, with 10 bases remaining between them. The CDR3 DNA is TGTGCCAGTAGTAAGAAGGCGGGCTCCTACAATGAGCAGTTCTTC. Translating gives CASSKKAGSYNEQFF.

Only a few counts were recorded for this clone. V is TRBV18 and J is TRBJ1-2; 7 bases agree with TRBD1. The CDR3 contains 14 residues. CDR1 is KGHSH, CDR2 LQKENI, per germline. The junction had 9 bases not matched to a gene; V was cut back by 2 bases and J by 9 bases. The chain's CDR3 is CASSPRRQGGSYTF. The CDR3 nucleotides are TGTGCCAGCTCACCAAGGAGACAGGGTGGTAGCTACACCTTC.

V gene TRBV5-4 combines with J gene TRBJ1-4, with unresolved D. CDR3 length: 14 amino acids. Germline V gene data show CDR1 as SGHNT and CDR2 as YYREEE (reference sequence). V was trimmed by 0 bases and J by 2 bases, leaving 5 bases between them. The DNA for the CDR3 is TGTGCCAGCAGCTTGGGAGTCACTAATGAAAAACTGTTTTTT. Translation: CASSLGVTNEKLFF.

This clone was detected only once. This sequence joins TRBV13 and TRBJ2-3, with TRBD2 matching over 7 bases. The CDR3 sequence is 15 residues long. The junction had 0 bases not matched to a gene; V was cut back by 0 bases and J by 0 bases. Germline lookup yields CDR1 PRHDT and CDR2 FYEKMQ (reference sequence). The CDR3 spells CASSLGSGSTDTQYF. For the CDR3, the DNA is TGTGCCAGCAGCTTAGGTAGCGGGAGCACAGATACGCAGTATTTT.

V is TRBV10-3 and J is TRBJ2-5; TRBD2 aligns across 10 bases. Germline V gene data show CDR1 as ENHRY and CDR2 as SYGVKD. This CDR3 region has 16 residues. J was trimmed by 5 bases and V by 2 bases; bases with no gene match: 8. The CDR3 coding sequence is TGTGCCATCAGTGAGGGAGCGGGAGGGCCCGGTGAGACCCAGTACTTC. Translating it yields CAISEGAGGPGETQYF.

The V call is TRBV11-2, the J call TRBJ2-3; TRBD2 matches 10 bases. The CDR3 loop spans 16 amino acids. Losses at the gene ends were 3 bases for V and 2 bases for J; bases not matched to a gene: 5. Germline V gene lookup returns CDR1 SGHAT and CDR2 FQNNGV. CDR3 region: CASSFRLAGDTDTQYF. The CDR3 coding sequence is TGTGCCAGCAGCTTTCGTCTAGCGGGAGACACAGATACGCAGTATTTT.